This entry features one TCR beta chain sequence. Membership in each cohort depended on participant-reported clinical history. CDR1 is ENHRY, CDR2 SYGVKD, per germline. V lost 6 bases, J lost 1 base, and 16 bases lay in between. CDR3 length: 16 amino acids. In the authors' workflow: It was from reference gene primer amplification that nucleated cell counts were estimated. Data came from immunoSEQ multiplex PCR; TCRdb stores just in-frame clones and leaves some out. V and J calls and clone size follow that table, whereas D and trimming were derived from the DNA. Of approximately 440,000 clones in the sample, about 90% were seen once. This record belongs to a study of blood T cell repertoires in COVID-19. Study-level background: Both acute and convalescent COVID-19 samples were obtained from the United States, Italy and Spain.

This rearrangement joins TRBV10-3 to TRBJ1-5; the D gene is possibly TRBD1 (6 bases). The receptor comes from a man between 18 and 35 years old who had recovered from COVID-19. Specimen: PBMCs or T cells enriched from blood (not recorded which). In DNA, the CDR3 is TGTGCCATCAGCGACAGACAGGATCGAAGCAATCAGCCCCAGCATTTT. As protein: CAISDRQDRSNQPQHF.